This T cell receptor (beta chain) was observed in a study of blood T cells in healthy people across ages. Study observations and caveats: Roughly linear age-related decline in beta diversity appeared, significant by age roughly 40.

Of note for this clonotype: The antigen remains undetermined. One end of the junction is discordant with germline, which a read error may explain.

CDR1 and CDR2 (germline): LGHDT, YNNKEL (reference sequence). The CDR3 totals 14 residues. A second PCR of 7 to 11 cycles used a sample-barcoded 5' primer and a J-beta primer mix. TCRdb re-called the 5' RACE reads with MiXCR, one entry per CDR3 protein. The profile shows some 900,000 distinct CDR3 sequences, around 49% of them singletons. The J gene is TRBJ1-6, the V gene TRBV3-1; D call uncertain. The source material was blood. The TCR comes from a man aged 30-40 years in good health. CDR3 residues: CASSQASPNSPLHF. The CDR3 nucleotides are TGTGCCAGCAGCCAAGCCAGCCCTAATTCGCCCCTCCACTTT.